This TCR beta chain was sequenced for a study of Ad26.COV2.S vaccination and SARS-CoV-2 variants. Whole-study context: Ad26.COV2.S shots went into the muscle once or twice, 56 days apart.

Overall study findings and caveats: Reports say spike-specific CD8+ and CD4+ T cell responses covered substantial breadth after vaccination.

Assay: immunoSEQ multiplex PCR; the TCRdb copy retains only in-frame clones and omits some. The sample contains 500,000 or so clones, around 90% of which appear only once. Concerning this clone: The antigen is undetermined.

This sample's treatment: around 19 received Ad26.COV2.S at low or high dose, single or two shots; five or six received placebo; per-sample allocation not given. Day 63 following the first vaccine or placebo injection was when the samples were taken. The TCR comes from a person between 18 and 60 years old who received the Ad26.COV2.S COVID-19 vaccine or a placebo. The source was peripheral blood, collected in a trial of Ad26.COV2.S vaccine versus placebo.

The CDR3 nucleotides read TGTGCCAGCAGCTTGCTTCCACTAGCGGGAGTCCACGGGGAGCTGTTTTTT. Translating it yields CASSLLPLAGVHGELFF. The V call is TRBV5-6, the J call TRBJ2-2, with 11 bases matching TRBD2. J lost 7 bases, V lost 1 base, and 9 bases had no gene match. The CDR3 runs 17 residues. CDR1 SGHDT and CDR2 YYEEEE come from the germline V gene.